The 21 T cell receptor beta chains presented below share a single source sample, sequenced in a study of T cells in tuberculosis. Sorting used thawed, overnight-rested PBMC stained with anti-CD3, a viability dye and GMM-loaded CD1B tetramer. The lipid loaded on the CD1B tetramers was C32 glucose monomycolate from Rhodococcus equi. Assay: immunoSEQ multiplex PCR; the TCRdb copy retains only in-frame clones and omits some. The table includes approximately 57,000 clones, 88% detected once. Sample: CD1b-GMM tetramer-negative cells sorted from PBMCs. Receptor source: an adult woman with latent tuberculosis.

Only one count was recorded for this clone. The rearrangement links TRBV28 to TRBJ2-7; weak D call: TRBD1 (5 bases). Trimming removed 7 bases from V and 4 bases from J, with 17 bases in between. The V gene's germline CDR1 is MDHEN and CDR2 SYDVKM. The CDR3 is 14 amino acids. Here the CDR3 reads CASNPLGALYEQYF. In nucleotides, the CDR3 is TGTGCCAGCAACCCGCTAGGGGCTTTGTACGAGCAGTACTTC.

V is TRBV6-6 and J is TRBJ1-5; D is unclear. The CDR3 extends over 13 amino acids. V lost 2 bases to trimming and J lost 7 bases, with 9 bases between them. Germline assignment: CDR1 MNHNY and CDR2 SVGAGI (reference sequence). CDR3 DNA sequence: TGTGCCAGCAGTTACCCAGGTGAACAGCCCCAGCATTTT. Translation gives CASSYPGEQPQHF.

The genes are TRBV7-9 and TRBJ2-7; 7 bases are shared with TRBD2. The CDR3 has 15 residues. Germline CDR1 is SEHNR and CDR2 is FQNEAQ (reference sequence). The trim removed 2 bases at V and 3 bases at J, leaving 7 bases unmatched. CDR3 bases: TGTGCCAGCAGCTTACAAGCGGGGTACGACTACGAGCAGTACTTC. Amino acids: CASSLQAGYDYEQYF.

CDR3 DNA: TGCAGCGGGGGAGGGCCAGATACGCAGTATTTT. Translating it yields CSGGGPDTQYF. The chain couples TRBV29-1 to TRBJ2-3; 7 nucleotides match TRBD2. In germline, CDR1 is SQVTM, CDR2 ANQGSEA. The CDR3 length is 11 residues. J lost 4 bases, V lost 7 bases, and 2 bases had no gene match.

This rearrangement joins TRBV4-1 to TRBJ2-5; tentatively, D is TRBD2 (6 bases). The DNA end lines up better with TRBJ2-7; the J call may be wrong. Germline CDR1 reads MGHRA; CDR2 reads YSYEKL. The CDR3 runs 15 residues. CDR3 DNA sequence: TGCGCCAGCAGCCAAGTACTAGCAGCCCACTACGAGCAGTACTTC. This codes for CASSQVLAAHYEQYF.

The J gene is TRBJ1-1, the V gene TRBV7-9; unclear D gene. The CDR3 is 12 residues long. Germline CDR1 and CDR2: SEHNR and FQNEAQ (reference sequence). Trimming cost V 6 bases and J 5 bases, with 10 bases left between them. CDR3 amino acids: CASSPSGTEAFF. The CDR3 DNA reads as TGTGCCAGCAGTCCTAGCGGAACTGAAGCTTTCTTT. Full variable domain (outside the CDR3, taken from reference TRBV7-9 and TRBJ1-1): DTGVSQNPRHKITKRGQNVTFRCDPISEHNRLYWYRQTLGQGPEFLTYFQNEAQLEKSRLLSDRFSAERPKGSFSTLEIQRTEQGDSAMYLCASSPSGTEAFFGQGTRLTVV.

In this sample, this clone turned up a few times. Here the CDR3 DNA reads TGCGCCAGCAGCTTAGGGACAGTGCAAGAGACCCAGTACTTC. It yields the protein CASSLGTVQETQYF. V gene TRBV5-1 combines with J gene TRBJ2-5; 7 bases fit TRBD1. The CDR3 is 14 amino acids. The J segment lost 2 bases and the V segment lost 2 bases, leaving 3 bases of the junction unmatched. Germline CDR1 and CDR2: SGHRS and YFSETQ.

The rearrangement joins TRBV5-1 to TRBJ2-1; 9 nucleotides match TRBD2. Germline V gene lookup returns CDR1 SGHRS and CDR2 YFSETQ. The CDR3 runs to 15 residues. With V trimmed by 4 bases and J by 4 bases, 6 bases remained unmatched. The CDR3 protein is CASSTDSGSYNEQFF. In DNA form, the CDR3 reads TGCGCCAGCAGCACCGATAGCGGGAGTTACAATGAGCAGTTCTTC.

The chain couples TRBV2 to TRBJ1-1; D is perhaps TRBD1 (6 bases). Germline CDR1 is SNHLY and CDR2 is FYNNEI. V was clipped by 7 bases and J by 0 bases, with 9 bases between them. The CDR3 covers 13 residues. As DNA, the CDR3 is TGTGCCAGCAAAGGACAGATGAACACTGAAGCTTTCTTT. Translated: CASKGQMNTEAFF.

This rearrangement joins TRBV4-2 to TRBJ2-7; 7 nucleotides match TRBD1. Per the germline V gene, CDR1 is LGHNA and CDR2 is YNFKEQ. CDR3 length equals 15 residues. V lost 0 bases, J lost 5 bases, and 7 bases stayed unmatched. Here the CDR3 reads CASSQDEGASDEQYF. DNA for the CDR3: TGTGCCAGCAGCCAAGATGAGGGGGCGAGTGACGAGCAGTACTTC.

The CDR3 here is CASSQVGDSAYEQYF. In nucleotides, the CDR3 is TGCGCCAGCAGCCAAGTCGGGGACAGTGCCTACGAGCAGTACTTC. This sequence joins TRBV4-1 and TRBJ2-7; 7 positions match TRBD1. The trim removed 1 base at V and 2 bases at J, leaving 5 bases unmatched. Germline V lookup: CDR1 MGHRA, CDR2 YSYEKL. The CDR3 has 15 residues.

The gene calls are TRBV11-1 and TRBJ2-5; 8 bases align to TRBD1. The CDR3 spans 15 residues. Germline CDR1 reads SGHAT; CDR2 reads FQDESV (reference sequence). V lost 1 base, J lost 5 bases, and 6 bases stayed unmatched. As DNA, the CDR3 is TGTGCCAGCAGCTTAGGGGGACAGGTTTTGGAGACCCAGTACTTC. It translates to CASSLGGQVLETQYF. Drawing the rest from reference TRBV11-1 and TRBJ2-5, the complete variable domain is EAEVAQSPRYKITEKSQAVAFWCDPISGHATLYWYRQILGQGPELLVQFQDESVVDDSQLPKDRFSAERLKGVDSTLKIQPAELGDSAMYLCASSLGGQVLETQYFGPGTRLLVL.

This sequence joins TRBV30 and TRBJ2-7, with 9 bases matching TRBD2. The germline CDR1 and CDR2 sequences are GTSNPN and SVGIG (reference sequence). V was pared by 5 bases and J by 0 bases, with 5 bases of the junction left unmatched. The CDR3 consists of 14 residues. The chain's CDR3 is CAWALAGFSYEQYF. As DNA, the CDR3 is TGTGCCTGGGCCCTAGCGGGGTTCTCCTACGAGCAGTACTTC.

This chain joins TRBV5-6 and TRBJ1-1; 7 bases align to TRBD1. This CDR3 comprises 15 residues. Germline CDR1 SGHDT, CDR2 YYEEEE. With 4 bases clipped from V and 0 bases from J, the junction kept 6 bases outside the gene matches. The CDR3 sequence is CASSSTGQVNTEAFF. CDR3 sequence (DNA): TGTGCCAGCAGCAGCACAGGACAGGTGAACACTGAAGCTTTCTTT.

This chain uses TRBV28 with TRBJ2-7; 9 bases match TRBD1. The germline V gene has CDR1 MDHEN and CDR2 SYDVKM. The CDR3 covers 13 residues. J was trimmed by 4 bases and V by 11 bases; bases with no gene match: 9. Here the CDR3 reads CAGSWGQGYEQYF. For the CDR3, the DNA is TGTGCCGGAAGTTGGGGACAGGGTTACGAGCAGTACTTC.

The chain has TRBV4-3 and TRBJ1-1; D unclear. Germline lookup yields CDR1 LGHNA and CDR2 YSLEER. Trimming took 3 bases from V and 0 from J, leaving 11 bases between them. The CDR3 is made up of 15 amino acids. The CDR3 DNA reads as TGCGCCAGCAGCCATGTGGGCTACATGAACACTGAAGCTTTCTTT. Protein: CASSHVGYMNTEAFF.

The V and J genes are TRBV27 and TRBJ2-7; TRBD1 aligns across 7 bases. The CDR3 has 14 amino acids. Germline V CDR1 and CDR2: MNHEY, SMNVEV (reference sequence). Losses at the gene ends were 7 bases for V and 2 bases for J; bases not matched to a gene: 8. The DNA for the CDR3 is TGTGCCAGCACCTTCAGACAGGGTCCCTACGAGCAGTACTTC. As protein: CASTFRQGPYEQYF.

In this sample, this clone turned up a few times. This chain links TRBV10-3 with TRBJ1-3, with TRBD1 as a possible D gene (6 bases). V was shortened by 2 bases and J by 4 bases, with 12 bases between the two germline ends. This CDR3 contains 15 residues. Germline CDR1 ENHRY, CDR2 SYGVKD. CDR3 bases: TGTGCCATCAGTGAGGCGGGGGCGCGAGGAAACACCATATATTTT. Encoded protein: CAISEAGARGNTIYF.

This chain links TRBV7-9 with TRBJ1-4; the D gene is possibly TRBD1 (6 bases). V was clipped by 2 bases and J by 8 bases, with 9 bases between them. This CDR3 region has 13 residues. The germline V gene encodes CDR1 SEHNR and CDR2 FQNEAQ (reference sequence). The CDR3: CASSLPGEEKLFF. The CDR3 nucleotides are TGTGCCAGCAGCTTACCAGGGGAAGAAAAACTGTTTTTT.

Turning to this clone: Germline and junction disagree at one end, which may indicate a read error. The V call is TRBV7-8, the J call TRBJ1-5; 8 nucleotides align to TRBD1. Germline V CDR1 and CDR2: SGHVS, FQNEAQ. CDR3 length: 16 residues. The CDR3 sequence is CASSFSRGPGNRPQHF. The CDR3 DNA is TGTGCCAGCAGCTTTTCCAGGGGGCCAGGGAATCGGCCCCAGCATTTT.

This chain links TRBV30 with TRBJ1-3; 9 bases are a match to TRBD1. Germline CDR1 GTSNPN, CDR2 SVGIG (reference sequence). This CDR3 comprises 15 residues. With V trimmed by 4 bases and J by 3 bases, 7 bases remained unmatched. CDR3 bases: TGTGCCTGGACTATGGACAGGGGATTTGGAAACACCATATATTTT. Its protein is CAWTMDRGFGNTIYF.